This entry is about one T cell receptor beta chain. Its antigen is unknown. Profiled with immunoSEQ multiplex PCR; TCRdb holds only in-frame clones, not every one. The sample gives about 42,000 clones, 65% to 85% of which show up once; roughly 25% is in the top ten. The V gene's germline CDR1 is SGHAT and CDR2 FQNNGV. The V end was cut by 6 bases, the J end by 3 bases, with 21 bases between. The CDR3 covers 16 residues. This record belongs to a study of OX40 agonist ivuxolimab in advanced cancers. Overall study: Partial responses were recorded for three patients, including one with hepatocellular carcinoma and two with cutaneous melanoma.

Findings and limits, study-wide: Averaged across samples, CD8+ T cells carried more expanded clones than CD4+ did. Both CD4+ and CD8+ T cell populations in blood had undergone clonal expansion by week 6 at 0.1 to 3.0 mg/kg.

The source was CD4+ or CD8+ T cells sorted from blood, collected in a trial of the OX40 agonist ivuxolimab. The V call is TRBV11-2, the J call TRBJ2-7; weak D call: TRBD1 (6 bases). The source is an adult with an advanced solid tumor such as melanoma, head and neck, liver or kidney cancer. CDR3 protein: CASSSSPTGSNYEQYF. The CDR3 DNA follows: TGTGCCAGCAGTTCATCCCCCACAGGGAGCAACTACGAGCAGTACTTC.